This T cell receptor (beta chain) was retrieved from a study of patients and donors after allogeneic stem cell transplantation. One entry per CDR3 protein results from TCRdb running MiXCR on the RT-PCR reads. The sample includes some 960,000 distinct CDR3 sequences, under 20% seen only once; the top ten take around 5.5%. This clonotype was found a few times. The sample consisted of blood, either unsorted or a sorted T cell fraction (not recorded which). The receptor comes from a human donor who was either an allogeneic HSCT recipient or a stem cell or donor lymphocyte infusion donor (not recorded which). It is not recorded whose cells these are; they may come from a transplant donor.

CDR3 in amino acids: CASSGHEQYF. CDR3 sequence (DNA): TGTGCCAGCAGTGGCCACGAGCAGTACTTC. This chain uses TRBV2 with TRBJ2-7, with D hard to call. This CDR3 region has 10 residues. Per germline, CDR1 SNHLY and CDR2 FYNNEI. V was cut by 4 bases and J by 5 bases, with 3 bases left in between.